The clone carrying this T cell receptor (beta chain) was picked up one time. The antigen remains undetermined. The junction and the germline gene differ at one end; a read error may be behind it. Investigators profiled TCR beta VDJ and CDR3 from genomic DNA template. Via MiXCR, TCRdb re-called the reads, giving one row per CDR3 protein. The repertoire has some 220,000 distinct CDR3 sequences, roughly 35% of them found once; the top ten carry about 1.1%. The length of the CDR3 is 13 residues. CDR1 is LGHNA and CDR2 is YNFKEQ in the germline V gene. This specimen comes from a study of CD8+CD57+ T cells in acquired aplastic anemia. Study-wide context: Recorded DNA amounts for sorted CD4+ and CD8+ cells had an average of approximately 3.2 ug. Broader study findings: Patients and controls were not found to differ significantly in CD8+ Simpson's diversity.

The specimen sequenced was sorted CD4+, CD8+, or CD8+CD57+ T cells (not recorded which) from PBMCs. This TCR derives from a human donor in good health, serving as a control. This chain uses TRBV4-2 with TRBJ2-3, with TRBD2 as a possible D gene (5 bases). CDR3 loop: CASSLPSTDMQYF. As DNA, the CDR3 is TGTGCCAGCAGCCTACCTAGCACAGATATGCAGTATTTT.